A single TCR beta chain is shown here with its context. The antigen remains unidentified. Sequencing of TCR beta, carried out with a high-throughput approach, was applied to CD8+ and CD4+ T cells from the blood. CD8+ and CD4+ T cells were negatively isolated; TEMRA cells were FACS-enriched. This specimen belongs to a study of CD8 T cells in Susac syndrome. RNA in amounts of 0.5 to 1 ug was reverse transcribed with random hexamers. immunoSEQ multiplex PCR amplified TCR beta CDR3 across 54 Vbeta, 13 Jbeta. Via MiXCR, TCRdb re-called the immunoSEQ multiplex PCR reads, giving one row per CDR3 protein. The sample shows 150,000 to 200,000 distinct CDR3 sequences, 90% to 95% of them seen only once. Deletions cut 1 base from V and 7 bases from J, with 11 bases between. There are 14 residues in the CDR3. Germline V lookup: CDR1 MNHNS, CDR2 SASEGT. General study points: As acknowledged by the study, its TCR sequencing and HLA analysis included a relatively small number of individuals.

The receptor was derived from a human donor with multiple sclerosis. The sample was CD4+ T cells from PBMCs. J is TRBJ2-4 and V is TRBV6-1; tentatively, D is TRBD1 (6 bases). The CDR3 nucleotides read TGTGCCAGCAGTGAAGGGACAGCCCGGAACATTCAGTACTTC. It translates to CASSEGTARNIQYF.